This TCR beta chain was recorded in a study of control samples from healthy donors and cancer patients. Sequenced by immunoSEQ multiplex PCR; TCRdb stores in-frame clones only, minus some. The sample has 95,000 to 150,000 clones, 87% seen once. This CDR3 region has 16 residues. V trimming: 3 bases; J trimming: 5 bases; junction bases outside the gene matches: 8. The V gene's germline CDR1 is GTSNPN and CDR2 SVGIG (reference sequence). The clonotype originates from a man aged 25-45 years in good health. J is TRBJ2-5 and V is TRBV30; the match to TRBD2 covers 14 bases. Specimen: blood. This CDR3 is CAWRVQGLAGAETQYF. CDR3 DNA sequence: TGTGCCTGGAGGGTTCAGGGACTAGCGGGGGCGGAGACCCAGTACTTC.